The sequence of this TCR beta chain was determined in a study of response to subunit inactivated influenza vaccine (dated by TCRdb to 2017 to 2018). In the study overall: Deep quantitative T cell receptor repertoire profiling was used in the study to track responses to a trivalent subunit inactivated influenza vaccine.

This clonotype appeared a single time. The clone's antigen remains unknown. Base qualities are not provided; no much larger clone lies one nucleotide away. One read alone makes for weak evidence. Study-level results and caveats: The authors suggested that each seasonal influenza vaccination may recruit only a limited number of new T cells.

The library was obtained by RT-PCR. Sequencing was carried out with an Illumina HiSeq 2500. TCRdb reprocessed the public reads (quality trimming at Q25 with fastp, clone calling with MiXCR) and kept in-frame beta chains. A single entry per CDR3 protein holds the most common genes and DNA from its merged rows. Present in this sample are about 540,000 distinct CDR3 sequences, roughly 25% of which were seen just once. In total, the top ten clones hold roughly 2.8% of the sample. V is cut by 8 bases and J by 5 bases, and the space between the germline ends is 10 bases. CDR1 and CDR2, per the germline V gene, are MNHEY and SVGEGT. From the cysteine through the phenylalanine, the CDR3 covers 12 amino acids. Solely the CDR3 DNA is kept, with 36 bases framed from the first base. The same data also contributed to another study, on T cells expressing NK-cell markers. The second source states: TCR beta cDNA libraries were prepared using 5'RACE template switching, which introduced a universal primer site and unique molecular identifiers. About eight donors provided sorted CD3+CD56+NKG2C+, CD3+CD56+NKG2C- and CD3+CD56-NKG2C+ T-cell subsets, whose TCR beta-chain repertoires were profiled. Of the eight sequenced donors, seven were found to be HCMV-seropositive and one was found to be HCMV-seronegative. To restrict sorting to alphabetaTCR-expressing T cells, an anti-gammadeltaTCR antibody was added in several experiments. In over five donors, the dominant CD3+CD56+NKG2C+ clonotypes were found to rank among the top 10 CD8+ clonotypes and to make up roughly 1.0-7.0% of CD8+ T cells. Those dominant clonotypes were again the most abundant among CD3+CD56-NKG2C+ cells in a handful of donors, at roughly 25-65%. Whether the expanded NKG2C-expressing T cell clones were specific for HCMV antigens was left unclear. Randomly selected healthy volunteers, three men and five women, were used as the eight sequenced donors. HCMV-specific IgG was detected in serum with a commercial ELISA kit to determine HCMV serostatus. Peripheral blood mononuclear cells were isolated from blood by Ficoll density gradient centrifugation. Using Miltenyi isolation kits, CD4+ and CD8+ T cells were isolated from PBMC through magnetic immunoseparation. cDNA synthesis was primed from the TCR beta constant segment and was followed by two successive PCR amplification steps. The libraries were sequenced on Illumina HiSeq 2000/2500, MiSeq or NextSeq, producing 2 x 150 bp reads. MIGEC handled demultiplexing of the reads and grouping by UMI, while MiTCR was used to assemble and quantify clonotypes. To remove erroneous sequences, TCR cDNA sequences were retained only when supported by two or more reads. Downstream repertoire analysis used the tcR package, and clonotypes were matched across fractions by CDR3 nucleotide sequence plus V segment. VDJmatch was used to annotate antigen specificity against VDJdb, with one amino acid substitution in CDR3 allowed.

Sequencing was performed on CD4+ T cells sorted from PBMCs, taken roughly 13 days after vaccination. The rearranged segments are TRBV6-2 or TRBV6-3 and TRBJ2-4; no confident D gene assignment can be made. The sequence was collected from a man aged 45 to 65 who received an inactivated influenza vaccine. Donor details come from another sample of the same person, matched by shared clones. Here is the DNA: TGTGCCAGCGGAAGATCCGAAAACATTCAGTACTTC. This translates into CASGRSENIQYF.